The entry below gives a single TCR beta chain sequence along with its context. Its antigen is not known. This sample was included in a study of T cell responses to AZD1222 COVID-19 vaccine. Study-level background: Second-dose timings of about 4 or about 12 weeks were pooled. Study-wide results and caveats: The donor cohort was predominantly white British with a female majority, and clonal diversity may have been underestimated. Elevations in Spike-specific TCR breadth and depth followed administration of two AZD1222 doses.

Here immunoSEQ multiplex PCR was the method, and the copy in TCRdb shows in-frame clones only, minus some. The data show 140,000 or so clones, roughly 92% seen once. This CDR3 has 14 residues. This chain joins TRBV21-1 and TRBJ2-2; TRBD1 was called by the table and not checked on the DNA. TRBV21-1 has pseudogene status. The source is an adult in good health. Sequences were derived from peripheral blood, sampled on day 0 of AZD1222 vaccination. Here the CDR3 reads CARGGRENTGELFF. The CDR3 nucleotides are TGTGCCAGGGGCGGCAGGGAGAACACCGGGGAGCTGTTTTTT.